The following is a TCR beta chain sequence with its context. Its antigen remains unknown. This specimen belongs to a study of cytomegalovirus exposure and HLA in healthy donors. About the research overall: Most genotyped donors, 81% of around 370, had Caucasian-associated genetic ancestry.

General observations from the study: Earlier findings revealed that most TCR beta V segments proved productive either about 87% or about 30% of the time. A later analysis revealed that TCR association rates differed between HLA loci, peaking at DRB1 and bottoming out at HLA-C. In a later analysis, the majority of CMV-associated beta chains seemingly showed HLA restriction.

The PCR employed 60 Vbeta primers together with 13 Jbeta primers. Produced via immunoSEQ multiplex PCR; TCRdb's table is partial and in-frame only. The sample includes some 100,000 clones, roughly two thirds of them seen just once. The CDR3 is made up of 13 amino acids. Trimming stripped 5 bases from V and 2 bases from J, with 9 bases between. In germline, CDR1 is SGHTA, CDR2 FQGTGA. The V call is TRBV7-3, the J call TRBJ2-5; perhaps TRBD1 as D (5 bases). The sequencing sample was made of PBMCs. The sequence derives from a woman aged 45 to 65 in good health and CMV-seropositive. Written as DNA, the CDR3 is TGTGCCAGCAGCCGTGGGGCTCAAGAGACCCAGTACTTC. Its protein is CASSRGAQETQYF.